This passage covers 21 T cell receptor beta chains from one sample sequenced in a study of blood T cell repertoires in COVID-19. This table comes from immunoSEQ multiplex PCR, and its TCRdb copy is limited to in-frame clones, with some not included. The sample holds 70,000 to 90,000 clones, 75% to 95% seen once. Material: peripheral blood. The receptors originated from a human donor in a cohort sampled during active COVID-19.

This sequence joins TRBV4-2 and TRBJ2-5; 8 bases match TRBD2. The CDR3 length is 17 residues. From germline, CDR1 is LGHNA and CDR2 YNFKEQ. After removal of 1 base from V and 2 bases from J, the junction contained 9 bases not matched to a gene. CDR3 sequence reads: CASSQGAGPGGQETQYF. CDR3 DNA: TGTGCCAGCAGCCAAGGTGCAGGGCCGGGGGGGCAAGAGACCCAGTACTTC.

The chain employs TRBV6-5 and TRBJ2-2; the D is unclear. CDR3 size: 12 residues. V lost 4 bases to trimming and J lost 6 bases, with 6 bases between them. The germline V gene has CDR1 MNHEY and CDR2 SVGAGI. CDR3 sequence reads: CASSLSAGELFF. In DNA, the CDR3 is TGTGCCAGCAGTTTGTCAGCCGGGGAGCTGTTTTTT.

This chain links TRBV7-8 with TRBJ1-2; 10 nucleotides agree with TRBD1. Trimming cost V 6 bases and J 6 bases; bases outside gene matches: 1. CDR1 is SGHVS, CDR2 FQNEAQ, per germline. The CDR3 has 12 amino acids. The CDR3 reads CASRDRGDGYTF. The CDR3 DNA sequence: TGTGCCAGCAGGGACAGGGGGGATGGCTACACCTTC.

The chain employs TRBV7-8 and TRBJ1-3; no firm D call. The ends were cut back, 10 bases at V and 3 bases at J, with 7 bases in the middle. CDR1 is SGHVS and CDR2 is FQNEAQ in the germline V gene. The CDR3 is 11 amino acids. The CDR3, as DNA: TGTGCCACACATTATGGAAACACCATATATTTT. This gives the protein CATHYGNTIYF.

V usage is TRBV20-1 and J usage is TRBJ1-2, with 9 bases that match TRBD1. V shed 3 bases, J shed 7 bases, and the junction held 6 bases outside the gene matches. The CDR3 sequence is 13 residues long. The germline V gene has CDR1 DFQATT and CDR2 SNEGSKA (reference sequence). The CDR3 is CSASAGTGFGYTF. CDR3 DNA sequence: TGCAGTGCTAGTGCCGGGACAGGGTTTGGCTACACCTTC.

The rearrangement joins TRBV7-9 to TRBJ2-1, with D perhaps TRBD2 (6 bases). Germline V gives CDR1 SEHNR, CDR2 FQNEAQ (reference sequence). Trimming shortened V by 6 bases and J by 9 bases, and 21 bases separated the two germline ends. The CDR3 extends over 15 amino acids. The CDR3 nucleotides read TGTGCCAGCAGACACAGACGGGGGACGAATAGTGAGCAGTTCTTC. This gives the protein CASRHRRGTNSEQFF.

V is TRBV7-8 and J is TRBJ1-3; TRBD1 aligns across 9 bases. Unmatched junction bases numbered 10, after V lost 3 bases and J lost 1 base. Germline loops: CDR1 SGHVS, CDR2 FQNEAQ. CDR3 length: 18 residues. CDR3 protein: CASSFITGGGGSGNTIYF. The CDR3 region has the DNA TGTGCCAGCAGCTTCATCACAGGGGGCGGCGGATCTGGAAACACCATATATTTT. Full variable domain (rest looked up from reference TRBV7-8 and TRBJ1-3): GAGVSQSPRYKVAKRGQDVALRCDPISGHVSLFWYQQALGQGPEFLTYFQNEAQLDKSGLPSDRFFAERPEGSVSTLKIQRTQQEDSAVYLCASSFITGGGGSGNTIYFGEGSWLTVV.

Only a few counts were recorded for this clone. V is TRBV18 and J is TRBJ2-7; D remains ambiguous. Trimming removed 0 bases at V and 1 base at J, with 7 bases between. Germline V gives CDR1 KGHSH, CDR2 LQKENI. The CDR3 covers 14 residues. CDR3 DNA sequence: TGTGCCAGCTCACCACCGGCCAAATCCTACGAGCAGTACTTC. Residues: CASSPPAKSYEQYF.

The V and J genes are TRBV10-1 and TRBJ2-3, with 11 bases aligning to TRBD2. Per germline, CDR1 WNHNN and CDR2 SYGVQD (reference sequence). There are 13 residues in the CDR3. With 8 bases clipped from V and 3 bases from J, the junction kept 1 base outside the gene matches. The CDR3: CASGTSGTDTQYF. In DNA, the CDR3 is TGCGCCAGCGGGACTAGCGGAACAGATACGCAGTATTTT.

This clone was seen once. J is TRBJ2-3 and V is TRBV3-1 (or the pseudogene TRBV3-2), with TRBD2 matching over 8 bases. The germline V gene has CDR1 LGHDT and CDR2 YNNKEL (reference sequence). The CDR3 length is 17 residues. The junction had 8 bases not matched to a gene; V was cut back by 1 base and J by 2 bases. The CDR3 protein is CASSQVLAGYLTDTQYF. Here the CDR3 DNA reads TGTGCCAGCAGCCAAGTTCTAGCGGGTTATCTCACAGATACGCAGTATTTT.

The CDR3: CSASPDLNTEAFF. Written as DNA, the CDR3 is TGCAGTGCTAGTCCAGATCTGAACACTGAAGCTTTCTTT. The V and J genes are TRBV20-1 and TRBJ1-1; no firm D call. The ends were cut back, 3 bases at V and 0 bases at J, with 8 bases in the middle. Germline-derived CDR1 and CDR2 are DFQATT and SNEGSKA (reference sequence). This CDR3 has 13 residues.

V usage is TRBV28 and J usage is TRBJ1-2; 10 bases fit TRBD1. With V trimmed by 6 bases and J by 6 bases, 4 bases remained unmatched. The germline V gene encodes CDR1 MDHEN and CDR2 SYDVKM. The CDR3 contains 13 residues. Written as DNA, the CDR3 is TGTGCCAGCAGCCTGACAGGGGGCGATGGCTACACCTTC. This translates into CASSLTGGDGYTF.

The CDR3 loop is CASSLSSGDGYTF. The CDR3 nucleotides are TGTGCCAGCAGCTTATCATCGGGGGATGGCTACACCTTC. The V call is TRBV7-9, the J call TRBJ1-2, with TRBD1 as a possible D gene (5 bases). Trimming removed 2 bases from V and 6 bases from J, with 10 bases in between. The CDR3 runs to 13 residues. Per the germline V gene, CDR1 is SEHNR and CDR2 is FQNEAQ (reference sequence).

The chain recombines TRBV19 with TRBJ2-6, with no clear D. V lost 7 bases and J lost 0, with 7 bases in between. Germline V gives CDR1 LNHDA, CDR2 SQIVND (reference sequence). The CDR3 length is 14 residues. This CDR3 is CASTVNSGANVLTF. CDR3 bases: TGTGCCAGTACAGTGAACTCTGGGGCCAACGTCCTGACTTTC.

The chain recombines TRBV10-1 with TRBJ1-4; the D gene is possibly TRBD1 (5 bases). Trimming shortened V by 8 bases and J by 6 bases, and 22 bases separated the two germline ends. The CDR3 is 16 residues long. Germline V lookup: CDR1 WNHNN, CDR2 SYGVQD (reference sequence). CDR3 sequence (DNA): TGCGCCAGCCTCTCAAAGGCGGGGCCACCGGATGAAAAACTGTTTTTT. This sequence encodes CASLSKAGPPDEKLFF.

The chain couples TRBV5-1 to TRBJ1-4; 12 positions match TRBD1. CDR1 and CDR2 from the germline V gene are SGHRS and YFSETQ. The CDR3 runs 19 residues. V shed 3 bases and J 7 bases; nucleotides not matched to a gene: 16. Here the CDR3 DNA reads TGCGCCAGCAGCTCGAGTCCGGGACAGGGGGCGTCTGTGGTTGAAAAACTGTTTTTT. Translation: CASSSSPGQGASVVEKLFF.

The chain joins TRBV11-2 to TRBJ1-1; possibly TRBD1 for D (6 bases). This CDR3 has 14 residues. Between the trimmed V and J ends, which lost 4 bases and 0 bases, there was a span of 9 bases. The germline gives CDR1 SGHAT, CDR2 FQNNGV. As DNA, the CDR3 is TGTGCCAGCAGCTCTGGACAGATGAACACTGAAGCTTTCTTT. Its translation is CASSSGQMNTEAFF.

The J gene is TRBJ2-7, the V gene TRBV11-3; a possible D gene is TRBD2 (6 bases). Trimming shortened V by 3 bases and J by 7 bases, and 13 bases separated the two germline ends. The germline CDR1 and CDR2 sequences are SGHNT and YENEEA. There are 13 residues in the CDR3. CDR3 coding DNA: TGTGCCAGCAGCTTTTCGACTGGACTAGAGCAGTACTTC. Translating gives CASSFSTGLEQYF.

Comments on this clone: A read error may account for a junction end that differs from germline. This chain links TRBV7-7 with TRBJ2-1; D is possibly TRBD2 (6 bases). CDR3 size: 14 residues. Germline values: CDR1 SSHAT, CDR2 FNYEAQ (reference sequence). DNA of the CDR3: TGTGCTAGCAGCCGACTAGGGCCCTACAATGAGCAGTTCTTC. Its protein product is CASSRLGPYNEQFF.

The V and J genes are TRBV5-8 and TRBJ1-2; D call uncertain. With 4 bases removed from V and 4 bases from J, the gap between germline ends came to 14 bases. Germline CDR1 SGHTS, CDR2 YDEGEE. This CDR3 comprises 14 residues. CDR3 loop: CASSPVDILYGYTF. The CDR3 DNA sequence: TGTGCCAGCAGCCCCGTCGACATACTCTATGGCTACACCTTC.

The rearrangement joins TRBV5-1 to TRBJ1-6; TRBD1 aligns across 8 bases. The CDR3 sequence is 15 residues long. Per the germline V gene, CDR1 is SGHRS and CDR2 is YFSETQ. With V trimmed by 4 bases and J by 10 bases, 10 bases remained unmatched. Here the CDR3 DNA reads TGCGCCAGCAGCACAGGACAGGGCATACGGTCACCCCTCCACTTT. Translated: CASSTGQGIRSPLHF.